This T cell receptor (beta chain) is drawn from a study of cytomegalovirus exposure and HLA in healthy donors. Looking at the study overall: As released early, the data held 65 million to 90 million unique TCRs from HLA-typed donors. Study conclusions and caveats: Serostatus for CMV was the only available immune exposure information. Sequencing artifact likely explains a cluster of highly shared sequence variants.

The CDR3 loop spans 15 amino acids. The germline V and J ends were trimmed by 5 bases and 2 bases, with 15 bases remaining between them. The germline gives CDR1 LGHNT, CDR2 FRNRAP. The PCR made use of 60 Vbeta and 13 Jbeta primers. Assay: immunoSEQ multiplex PCR; the TCRdb copy retains only in-frame clones and omits some. The data contain around 90,000 clones, about 85% of them singletons. On this clone itself: Its antigen is as yet unknown.

Sequenced: PBMCs. The sequence came from a man aged 40-49 years in good health and CMV-seropositive. The chain joins TRBV12-5 to TRBJ2-5; D is perhaps TRBD2 (6 bases). The CDR3 coding sequence is TGTGCTAGTGGTACCACCGTAGCGGATCAAGAGACCCAGTACTTC. Translation gives CASGTTVADQETQYF.